The T cell receptor beta chain described here comes from a study of blood T cell repertoires in COVID-19. Study overall: Acute-phase and convalescent COVID-19 samples originated in the United States, Italy and Spain.

Germline-derived CDR1 and CDR2 are MGHDK and SYGVNS. There are 12 residues in the CDR3. J was trimmed by 4 bases and V by 6 bases; bases with no gene match: 3. In the study's own analysis: Reference gene primer amplification yielded estimated nucleated cell counts. Here immunoSEQ multiplex PCR was the method, and the copy in TCRdb shows in-frame clones only, minus some. D and trimming were read from the DNA, whereas the V and J calls and clone size are those reported in that table. The sample lists 200,000 to 250,000 clones, around 87% occurring once. The TCR was taken from a woman between 65 and 79 years old with active or convalescent COVID-19. Sequenced input: peripheral blood. The rearrangement joins TRBV25-1 to TRBJ2-7; 7 bases match TRBD1. CDR3 sequence reads: CASSSQGYEQYF. The CDR3, as DNA: TGTGCCAGCAGCTCACAGGGGTACGAGCAGTACTTC.